This paragraph covers one T cell receptor beta chain sequence. The time point is: 2015-2016 season, 7 days after influenza vaccination. The data originate from a study of follicular helper T cells after annual influenza vaccination. TCRdb's copy holds only in-frame clones and misses some; the assay was immunoSEQ multiplex PCR. The table has roughly 4,900 clones, 83% seen once; the top ten hold over 1%. Trimming shortened V by 1 base and J by 4 bases, and 11 bases separated the two germline ends. The V gene's germline CDR1 is LNHNV and CDR2 YYDKDF (reference sequence). This CDR3 region has 15 residues.

This chain links TRBV15 with TRBJ2-1; the D gene is possibly TRBD1 (6 bases). The sequence derives from an adult who received the influenza vaccine. The specimen was CXCR5+ CD38- circulating T follicular helper cells from blood, collected 7 days after influenza vaccination. Indicated subset: circulating Tfh, non-naive CD4+CXCR5+PD-1+ (ICOS+CD38+ or ICOS-CD38-). The CDR3 sequence is CATSRGQETYNEQFF. The CDR3 nucleotides read TGTGCCACCAGCAGAGGACAGGAAACATACAATGAGCAGTTCTTC.